This T cell receptor (beta chain) was sequenced during a study of cytomegalovirus exposure and HLA in healthy donors. Both 60 Vbeta primers and 13 Jbeta primers went into the PCR. Only in-frame clones appear in the TCRdb table, and some are missing; sequencing was by immunoSEQ multiplex PCR. The sample contains 160,000 or so clones, around 76% of which appear only once. The CDR3 totals 15 residues. Germline CDR1 LNHDA, CDR2 SQIVND (reference sequence). Trimming cost V 5 bases and J 4 bases; bases outside gene matches: 4. On this clone: Its specificity is not known. This same CDR3 is encoded by further DNA sequences in the sample.

Notes on the study in general: CMV serostatus was the sole immune exposure data available. Most of the TCR beta V segments (in an earlier analysis) were productive either about 90% or about 30% of the time. Fewer than 20,000 TCR beta sequences were associated with HLA alleles at 0.05 false discovery rate in a later analysis.

The specimen was PBMCs. The V gene is TRBV19, the J gene TRBJ2-1; 11 bases fit TRBD2. This sequence originates from a woman aged 40 to 50 in good health and CMV-seronegative. DNA of the CDR3: TGTGCCAGTAGTCCAGGGACTAGCGGATACAATGAGCAGTTCTTC. It codes for CASSPGTSGYNEQFF.